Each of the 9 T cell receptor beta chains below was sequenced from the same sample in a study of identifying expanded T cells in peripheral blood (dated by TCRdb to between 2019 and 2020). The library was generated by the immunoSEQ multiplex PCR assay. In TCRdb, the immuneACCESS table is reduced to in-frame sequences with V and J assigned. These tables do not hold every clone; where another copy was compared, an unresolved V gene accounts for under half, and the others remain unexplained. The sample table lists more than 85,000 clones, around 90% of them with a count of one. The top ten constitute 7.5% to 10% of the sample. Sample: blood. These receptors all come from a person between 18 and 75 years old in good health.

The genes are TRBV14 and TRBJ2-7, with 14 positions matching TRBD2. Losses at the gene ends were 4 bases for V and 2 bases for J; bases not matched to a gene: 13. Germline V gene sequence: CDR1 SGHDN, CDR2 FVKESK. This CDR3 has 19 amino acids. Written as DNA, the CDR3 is TGTGCCAGCAGCCGGCCGCGACTAGCGGGAGGGGAAGTTACCTACGAGCAGTACTTC. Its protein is CASSRPRLAGGEVTYEQYF.

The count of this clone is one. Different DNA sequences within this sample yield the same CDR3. In DNA form, the CDR3 reads TGCGCCAGCAGCTTGGTCACAGCCACTGAAGCTTTCTTT. This encodes CASSLVTATEAFF. This sequence joins TRBV5-1 and TRBJ1-1, with D uncertain. The CDR3 sequence is 13 residues long. From germline, CDR1 is SGHRS and CDR2 YFSETQ. V lost 0 bases, J lost 4 bases, and 7 bases lay in between.

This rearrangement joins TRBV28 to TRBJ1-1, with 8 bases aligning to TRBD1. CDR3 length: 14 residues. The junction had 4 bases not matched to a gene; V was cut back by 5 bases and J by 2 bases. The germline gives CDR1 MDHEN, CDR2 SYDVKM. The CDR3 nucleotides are TGTGCCAGCAGTGCAGGGGGCTATAACACTGAAGCTTTCTTT. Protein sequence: CASSAGGYNTEAFF.

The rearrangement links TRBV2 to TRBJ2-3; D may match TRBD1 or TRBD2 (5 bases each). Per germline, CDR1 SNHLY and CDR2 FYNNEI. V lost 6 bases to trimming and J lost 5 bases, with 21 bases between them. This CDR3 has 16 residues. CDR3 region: CASSPTFGTSGDTQYF. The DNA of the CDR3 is TGTGCCAGCAGCCCCACCTTCGGGACGTCGGGAGATACGCAGTATTTT.

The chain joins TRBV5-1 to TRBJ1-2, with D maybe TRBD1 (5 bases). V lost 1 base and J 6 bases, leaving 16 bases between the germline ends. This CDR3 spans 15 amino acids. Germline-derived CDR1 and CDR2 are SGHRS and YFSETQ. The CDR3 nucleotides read TGCGCCAGCAGCTTGACGCAGGGCAATCTCCATGGCTACACCTTC. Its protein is CASSLTQGNLHGYTF.

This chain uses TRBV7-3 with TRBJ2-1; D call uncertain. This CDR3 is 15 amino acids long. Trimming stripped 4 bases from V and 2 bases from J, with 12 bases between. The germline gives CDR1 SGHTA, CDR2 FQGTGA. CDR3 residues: CASSSSPEPYNEQFF. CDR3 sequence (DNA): TGTGCCAGCAGCTCGTCCCCAGAGCCCTACAATGAGCAGTTCTTC.

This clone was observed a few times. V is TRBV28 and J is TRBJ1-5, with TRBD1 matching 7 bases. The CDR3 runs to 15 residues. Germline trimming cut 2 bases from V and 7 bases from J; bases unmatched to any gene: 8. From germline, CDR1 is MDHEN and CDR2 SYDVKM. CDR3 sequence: CASSLDDRVGQPQHF. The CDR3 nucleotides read TGTGCCAGCAGTTTAGACGACAGGGTCGGGCAGCCCCAGCATTTT.

The CDR3 DNA is TGCGCCAGCAGGGGACAGGAGTACAATGAGCAGTTCTTC. Translating gives CASRGQEYNEQFF. The V call is TRBV10-2, the J call TRBJ2-1; 8 nucleotides match TRBD1. The CDR3 spans 13 residues. With V trimmed by 6 bases and J by 4 bases, 2 bases remained unmatched. Germline V CDR1 and CDR2: WSHSY, SAAADI.

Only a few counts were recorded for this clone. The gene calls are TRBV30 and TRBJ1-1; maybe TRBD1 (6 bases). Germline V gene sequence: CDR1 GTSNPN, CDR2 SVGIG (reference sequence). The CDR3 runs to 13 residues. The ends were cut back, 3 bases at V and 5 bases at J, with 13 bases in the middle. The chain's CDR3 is CAWSRTAGTEAFF. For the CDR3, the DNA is TGTGCCTGGAGCCGGACAGCGGGTACTGAAGCTTTCTTT.